The present T cell receptor beta chain was sequenced within a study of blood T cell repertoires in COVID-19. Study in general: Acute and convalescent COVID-19 samples came from the United States, Italy and Spain. The cDNA or gDNA used as material had been derived from T cells, B-cell-depleted T cells, or PBMCs.

V was clipped by 0 bases and J by 0 bases, with 13 bases between them. This CDR3 has 18 residues. Germline V CDR1 and CDR2: SGHRS, YFSETQ. Per the study methods: Amplification with reference gene primers provided the estimates of nucleated cell counts. The table came from immunoSEQ multiplex PCR; TCRdb's copy has only in-frame clones and leaves some out. V and J calls and clone size are those listed in that table; D and trimming were worked out from the DNA. The data show fewer than 35,000 clones, 90% seen once. This TCR came from a man in his fifties or sixties with active COVID-19. The genes are TRBV5-1 and TRBJ2-6; maybe TRBD2 (5 bases). The sample was peripheral blood. The DNA for the CDR3 is TGCGCCAGCAGCTTGGCCTCGGACTCCCTCTCTGGGGCCAACGTCCTGACTTTC. This sequence encodes CASSLASDSLSGANVLTF.